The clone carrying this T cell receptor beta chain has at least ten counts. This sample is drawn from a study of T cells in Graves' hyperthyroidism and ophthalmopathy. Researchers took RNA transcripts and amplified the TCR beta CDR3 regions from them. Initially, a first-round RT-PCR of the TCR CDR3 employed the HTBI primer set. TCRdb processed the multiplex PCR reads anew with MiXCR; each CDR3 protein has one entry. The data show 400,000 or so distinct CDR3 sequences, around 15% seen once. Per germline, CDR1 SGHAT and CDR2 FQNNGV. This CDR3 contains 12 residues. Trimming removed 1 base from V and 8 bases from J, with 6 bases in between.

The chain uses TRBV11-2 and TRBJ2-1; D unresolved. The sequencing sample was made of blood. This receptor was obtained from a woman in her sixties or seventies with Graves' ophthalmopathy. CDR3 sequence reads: CASSLGFDEQFF. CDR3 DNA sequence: TGTGCCAGCAGCTTAGGGTTTGATGAGCAGTTCTTC.